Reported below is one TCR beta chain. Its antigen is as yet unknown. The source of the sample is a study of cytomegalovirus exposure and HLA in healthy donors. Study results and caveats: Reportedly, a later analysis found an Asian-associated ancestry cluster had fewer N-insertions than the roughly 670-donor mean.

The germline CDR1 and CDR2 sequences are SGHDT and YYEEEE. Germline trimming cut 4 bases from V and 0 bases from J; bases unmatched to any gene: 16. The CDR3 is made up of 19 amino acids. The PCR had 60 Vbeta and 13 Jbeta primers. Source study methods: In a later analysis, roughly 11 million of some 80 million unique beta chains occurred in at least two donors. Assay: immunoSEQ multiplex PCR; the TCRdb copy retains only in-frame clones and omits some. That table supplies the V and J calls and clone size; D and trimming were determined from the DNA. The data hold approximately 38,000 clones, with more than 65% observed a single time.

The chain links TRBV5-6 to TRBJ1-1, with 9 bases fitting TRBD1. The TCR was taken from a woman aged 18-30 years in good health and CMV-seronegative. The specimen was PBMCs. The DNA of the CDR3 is TGTGCCAGCAGCCCCGATCTAGGGGGACAGGGTCTTGTGAACACTGAAGCTTTCTTT. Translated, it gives CASSPDLGGQGLVNTEAFF.